The 2 T cell receptor beta chains below come from one sample, sequenced in a study of T cell responses to AZD1222 COVID-19 vaccine. Some clones are missing from TCRdb's copy, which holds only in-frame ones; the method was immunoSEQ multiplex PCR. Among approximately 190,000 clones listed, around 92% were seen once. The input for sequencing was peripheral blood, taken on day 0 of AZD1222 vaccination. The receptors originated from an adult in good health.

The chain employs TRBV3-1 (or the pseudogene TRBV3-2) and TRBJ2-3, with D unclear. Trimming cost V 0 bases and J 5 bases, with 9 bases left between them. The germline gives CDR1 LGHDT, CDR2 YNNKEL (reference sequence). The CDR3 sequence is 14 residues long. CDR3 amino acids: CASSQEASGDTQYF. For the CDR3, the DNA is TGTGCCAGCAGCCAAGAAGCTAGTGGAGATACGCAGTATTTT.

V and J are TRBV7-3 and TRBJ2-7; D is tentatively TRBD1 or TRBD2 (5 bases each). The CDR3 runs to 15 residues. Germline V lookup: CDR1 SGHTA, CDR2 FQGTGA. Trimming cost V 2 bases and J 2 bases, with 13 bases left between them. DNA of the CDR3: TGTGCCAGCAGCTTAGGACCGGGGACCCCCTACGAGCAGTACTTC. Protein product: CASSLGPGTPYEQYF.